These 32 T cell receptor beta chains were all obtained from the same sample, sequenced in a study of control samples from healthy donors and cancer patients. Produced via immunoSEQ multiplex PCR; TCRdb's table is partial and in-frame only. The sample yields over 100,000 clones, roughly 89% seen once. The sequenced material came from blood. The receptors stem from a man aged 18 to 29 in good health.

The rearrangement uses TRBV30 and TRBJ1-5, with D uncertain. This CDR3 comprises 11 residues. The V end lost 2 bases, the J end lost 11 bases, and 10 bases lay between the germline ends. Per the germline V gene, CDR1 is GTSNPN and CDR2 is SVGIG (reference sequence). The CDR3, as DNA: TGTGCCTGGAGTCTTGGTGGGGCCCAGCATTTT. Amino acid sequence: CAWSLGGAQHF.

The rearrangement links TRBV19 to TRBJ1-1, with a tentative D call TRBD1 (6 bases). The CDR3 spans 14 residues. The germline V gene encodes CDR1 LNHDA and CDR2 SQIVND (reference sequence). Trimming removed 4 bases at V and 6 bases at J, with 15 bases between. CDR3: CASSTQQGSAEAFF. The CDR3 region has the DNA TGTGCCAGTAGTACTCAACAGGGAAGCGCTGAAGCTTTCTTT.

The chain couples TRBV12-3 or TRBV12-4 to TRBJ1-5, with unresolved D. Trimming removed 7 bases from V and 3 bases from J, with 7 bases in between. The CDR3 runs 12 residues. This CDR3 reads CASKASNQPQHF. In DNA form, the CDR3 reads TGTGCCAGCAAGGCTTCCAATCAGCCCCAGCATTTT.

The genes are TRBV7-7 and TRBJ2-5; D might be TRBD2 (6 bases). CDR3 size: 15 residues. Deletions cut 1 base from V and 5 bases from J, with 14 bases between. The germline V gene encodes CDR1 SSHAT and CDR2 FNYEAQ (reference sequence). The CDR3 sequence is CASSLGTKAWETQYF. The DNA of the CDR3 is TGTGCCAGCAGCTTAGGGACTAAGGCATGGGAGACCCAGTACTTC. Full variable domain (missing parts from reference TRBV7-7 and TRBJ2-5): GAGVSQSPRYKVTKRGQDVTLRCDPISSHATLYWYQQALGQGPEFLTYFNYEAQPDKSGLPSDRFSAERPEGSISTLTIQRTEQRDSAMYRCASSLGTKAWETQYFGPGTRLLVL.

The chain couples TRBV27 to TRBJ1-2, with 9 bases aligning to TRBD1. This CDR3 comprises 14 residues. J was trimmed by 9 bases and V by 5 bases; bases with no gene match: 10. Germline assignment: CDR1 MNHEY and CDR2 SMNVEV (reference sequence). CDR3: CASSKRTGDVCYTF. The DNA for the CDR3 is TGTGCCAGCAGTAAGAGGACAGGGGACGTCTGCTACACCTTC.

This clone showed up just once. At the DNA level, this CDR3 is encoded by other sequences in the same sample as well. J is TRBJ1-3 and V is TRBV2; D not resolved. Trimming pared 11 bases from V and 0 bases from J, leaving 8 bases between. The CDR3 is 12 amino acids. The germline CDR1 and CDR2 sequences are SNHLY and FYNNEI. DNA for the CDR3: TGTGCCCTCAGAGGCTCTGGAAACACCATATATTTT. Translation gives CALRGSGNTIYF.

This chain uses TRBV11-3 with TRBJ1-1; 7 bases align to TRBD1. The germline CDR1 and CDR2 sequences are SGHNT and YENEEA. The CDR3 runs to 12 residues. J was trimmed by 9 bases and V by 1 base; bases with no gene match: 2. CDR3 sequence (DNA): TGTGCCAGCAGCTTAGGACAGGGACAAGCTTTCTTT. Its translation is CASSLGQGQAFF.

This chain connects TRBV12-3 or TRBV12-4 to TRBJ1-5; the D is unclear. The CDR3 extends over 13 amino acids. V lost 3 bases and J lost 4, with 7 bases in between. CDR3 sequence (DNA): TGTGCCAGCAGTTTCTCAGCGAATCAGCCCCAGCATTTT. The encoded protein is CASSFSANQPQHF.

The V gene is TRBV5-1, the J gene TRBJ2-1; TRBD2 aligns across 11 bases. The CDR3 runs to 15 residues. The V and J ends lost 4 bases and 3 bases, in that order; junction bases with no gene match: 3. CDR1 and CDR2 from the germline V gene are SGHRS and YFSETQ. The chain's CDR3 is CASSPTSGGYNEQFF. Written as DNA, the CDR3 is TGCGCCAGCAGCCCCACTAGCGGGGGCTACAATGAGCAGTTCTTC.

This clone was seen a single time. The chain recombines TRBV3-1 (or the pseudogene TRBV3-2) with TRBJ2-2; tentative D call: TRBD1 (6 bases). CDR1 and CDR2 from the germline V gene are LGHDT and YNNKEL (reference sequence). Deletions cut 5 bases from V and 0 bases from J, with 22 bases between. CDR3 length: 19 amino acids. The CDR3 DNA reads as TGTGCCAGCAGCAGCCATGACAGGCTCACAATCGCGAACACCGGGGAGCTGTTTTTT. It translates to CASSSHDRLTIANTGELFF.

The J gene is TRBJ1-1, the V gene TRBV2, with a weak D call TRBD1 (5 bases). The CDR3 sequence is 17 residues long. V was shortened by 2 bases and J by 0 bases, with 16 bases between the two germline ends. Germline V gene data show CDR1 as SNHLY and CDR2 as FYNNEI. CDR3 coding DNA: TGTGCCAGCAGTGAAAACCGTGGGACCCCTTTGAACACTGAAGCTTTCTTT. It specifies CASSENRGTPLNTEAFF.

This clone has more than one count but fewer than ten. This sequence joins TRBV9 and TRBJ1-4; 8 nucleotides match TRBD1. Trimming took 4 bases from V and 8 from J; bases not matched to a gene: 10. Germline loops: CDR1 SGDLS, CDR2 YYNGEE. This CDR3 is built from 15 residues. The CDR3 DNA follows: TGTGCCAGCAGCCTTCGGACAGGGACTTACGAAAAACTGTTTTTT. Its translation is CASSLRTGTYEKLFF.

V usage is TRBV2 and J usage is TRBJ1-3, with D possibly matching TRBD1 (6 bases). Germline values: CDR1 SNHLY, CDR2 FYNNEI. Trimming shortened V by 3 bases and J by 2 bases, and 8 bases separated the two germline ends. The CDR3 has 14 residues. CDR3 nucleotides: TGTGCCAGCAGTGAGGGGGCCGCTGGAAACACCATATATTTT. Amino acid sequence: CASSEGAAGNTIYF.

The CDR3 loop is CASSLGGRNTEAFF. In DNA, the CDR3 is TGTGCCAGCAGCTTAGGGGGCAGGAACACTGAAGCTTTCTTT. The V and J genes are TRBV7-6 and TRBJ1-1, with D possibly matching TRBD1 (5 bases). CDR3 length: 14 residues. CDR1 is SGHVS and CDR2 is FNYEAQ in the germline V gene. The ends were cut back, 1 base at V and 1 base at J, with 7 bases in the middle.

The rearrangement uses TRBV25-1 and TRBJ1-2; possibly TRBD1 for D (5 bases). CDR1 is MGHDK and CDR2 is SYGVNS in the germline V gene. The V and J ends lost 6 bases and 4 bases respectively, with 12 bases between them. The CDR3 contains 13 residues. Here the CDR3 DNA reads TGTGCCAGCAGGCTTGGGGGGGTCTATGGCTACACCTTC. Amino acids: CASRLGGVYGYTF.

This chain connects TRBV11-1 to TRBJ1-1; 7 positions match TRBD1. Germline lookup yields CDR1 SGHAT and CDR2 FQDESV (reference sequence). The CDR3 loop spans 14 amino acids. V lost 3 bases to trimming and J lost 4 bases; unmatched junction nucleotides: 5. The CDR3 protein is CASSFVDRATEAFF. The CDR3 nucleotides read TGTGCCAGCAGCTTCGTCGACAGGGCCACTGAAGCTTTCTTT.

The CDR3 loop is CAWSRGTPYEQYF. CDR3 sequence (DNA): TGTGCCTGGTCCCGAGGCACCCCCTACGAGCAGTACTTC. The rearrangement links TRBV30 to TRBJ2-7; D uncertain. Germline values: CDR1 GTSNPN, CDR2 SVGIG (reference sequence). The length of the CDR3 is 13 residues. V was trimmed by 5 bases and J by 2 bases, leaving 13 bases between them.

This chain joins TRBV4-1 and TRBJ1-2, with 10 positions matching TRBD1. V was clipped by 2 bases and J by 2 bases; unmatched bases: 8. The germline V gene encodes CDR1 MGHRA and CDR2 YSYEKL. The CDR3 spans 17 residues. The CDR3 coding sequence is TGCGCCAGCAGCCAACCCTTAAGGGACAGGGGCAACTATGGCTACACCTTC. Residues: CASSQPLRDRGNYGYTF.

The table lists this clone with a count of one. The rearrangement uses TRBV30 and TRBJ2-7, with D uncertain. There are 14 residues in the CDR3. V was trimmed by 4 bases and J by 2 bases, leaving 15 bases between them. CDR1 and CDR2 (germline): GTSNPN, SVGIG (reference sequence). CDR3 sequence: CAWTRRAVAYEQYF. The DNA for the CDR3 is TGTGCCTGGACCCGAAGGGCAGTCGCCTACGAGCAGTACTTC.

This clone showed up just a few times. The rearrangement links TRBV29-1 to TRBJ1-2; the D is unclear. Deletions cut 7 bases from V and 2 bases from J, with 8 bases between. CDR1 is SQVTM, CDR2 ANQGSEA, per germline. The CDR3 runs 11 residues. The CDR3 coding sequence is TGCAGCGCCTCCGTAAACTATGGCTACACCTTC. Encoded protein: CSASVNYGYTF.

The CDR3 loop is CASSQSFDSPLHF. DNA of the CDR3: TGTGCCAGCAGCCAAAGTTTCGATTCACCCCTCCACTTT. The chain joins TRBV3-1 (or the pseudogene TRBV3-2) to TRBJ1-6, with unresolved D. The CDR3 sequence is 13 residues long. The V and J ends lost 2 bases and 8 bases respectively, with 7 bases between them. The germline CDR1 and CDR2 sequences are LGHDT and YNNKEL (reference sequence).

This chain uses TRBV16 with TRBJ2-2, with 8 bases fitting TRBD1. The germline V gene has CDR1 KGHSY and CDR2 FQNENV. The CDR3 covers 15 residues. V lost 5 bases to trimming and J lost 6 bases; unmatched junction nucleotides: 8. In DNA, the CDR3 is TGTGCCAGCAGCGACAGGGGAAGTAGTTCCGGGGAGCTGTTTTTT. Its protein is CASSDRGSSSGELFF.

The chain is built from TRBV27 and TRBJ1-4; TRBD1 matches 8 bases. The length of the CDR3 is 17 residues. With 6 bases clipped from V and 0 bases from J, the junction kept 9 bases outside the gene matches. In germline, CDR1 is MNHEY, CDR2 SMNVEV (reference sequence). The CDR3 DNA is TGTGCCAGCAGGGAAGGGACAGGACGCACAACTAATGAAAAACTGTTTTTT. Encoded protein: CASREGTGRTTNEKLFF. Looking up the rest from reference TRBV27 and TRBJ1-4 gives the full variable domain: EAQVTQNPRYLITVTGKKLTVTCSQNMNHEYMSWYRQDPGLGLRQIYYSMNVEVTDKGDVPEGYKVSRKEKRNFPLILESPSPNQTSLYFCASREGTGRTTNEKLFFGSGTQLSVL.

The rearrangement links TRBV2 to TRBJ1-4; possible D gene TRBD1, 6 bases. The CDR3 sequence is 12 residues long. The germline V gene encodes CDR1 SNHLY and CDR2 FYNNEI. V was trimmed by 10 bases and J by 5 bases, leaving 11 bases between them. Here the CDR3 DNA reads TGTGCCACTGGACAGCTAAATGAAAAACTGTTTTTT. It specifies CATGQLNEKLFF. Supplemented by reference TRBV2 and TRBJ1-4, the full variable domain reads EPEVTQTPSHQVTQMGQEVILRCVPISNHLYFYWYRQILGQKVEFLVSFYNNEISEKSEIFDDQFSVERPDGSNFTLKIRSTKLEDSAMYFCATGQLNEKLFFGSGTQLSVL.

This clone has only one observation. The V call is TRBV27, the J call TRBJ2-2, with D possibly being TRBD2 (5 bases). The CDR3 spans 15 residues. V lost 3 bases, J lost 0 bases, and 8 bases lay in between. The germline V gene has CDR1 MNHEY and CDR2 SMNVEV (reference sequence). The CDR3 sequence is CASSLASSNTGELFF. Written as DNA, the CDR3 is TGTGCCAGCAGTTTGGCTAGCTCGAACACCGGGGAGCTGTTTTTT.

The chain uses TRBV3-1 (or the pseudogene TRBV3-2) and TRBJ2-5; D gene uncertain. The V end lost 1 base, the J end lost 5 bases, and 20 bases lay between the germline ends. This CDR3 is built from 17 residues. The germline gives CDR1 LGHDT, CDR2 YNNKEL (reference sequence). The CDR3 loop is CASSQVSSVVLGETQYF. Written as DNA, the CDR3 is TGTGCCAGCAGCCAAGTTTCAAGCGTGGTTCTAGGGGAGACCCAGTACTTC.

V and J are TRBV12-3 or TRBV12-4 and TRBJ2-5, with unresolved D. V gave up 7 bases and J gave up 7 bases, with 16 bases separating them. This CDR3 has 13 residues. CDR3: CASNPDRVGTQYF. DNA for the CDR3: TGTGCCAGCAACCCTGATAGGGTTGGGACCCAGTACTTC.

The V call is TRBV12-2, the J call TRBJ1-2. TRBV12-2 represents a pseudogene. The CDR3 totals 15 residues. CDR3 amino acids: CASRFSREANYGYTF. CDR3 in DNA: TGTGCAAGTCGCTTTTCACGGGAAGCTAACTATGGCTACACCTTC.

V gene TRBV10-3 combines with J gene TRBJ1-2; D unresolved. Germline V gene lookup returns CDR1 ENHRY and CDR2 SYGVKD. Trimming shortened V by 3 bases and J by 4 bases, and 12 bases separated the two germline ends. This CDR3 has 14 residues. The CDR3 loop is CAISDQVESYGYTF. The CDR3 DNA reads as TGTGCCATCAGTGATCAGGTCGAGAGCTATGGCTACACCTTC.

In the case of this clone: Other DNA sequences from this sample encode an identical CDR3 as well. This sequence joins TRBV3-1 (or the pseudogene TRBV3-2) and TRBJ2-7; D gene uncertain. Germline CDR1 is LGHDT and CDR2 is YNNKEL (reference sequence). This CDR3 region has 12 residues. V was shortened by 1 base and J by 4 bases, with 5 bases between the two germline ends. The CDR3 sequence is CASSQAGYEQYF. The CDR3, as DNA: TGTGCCAGCAGCCAAGCGGGTTACGAGCAGTACTTC.

The rearrangement joins TRBV6-6 to TRBJ1-6; perhaps TRBD1 as D (5 bases). There are 16 residues in the CDR3. Germline-derived CDR1 and CDR2 are MNHNY and SVGAGI (reference sequence). V lost 5 bases, J lost 8 bases, and 19 bases lay in between. Here the CDR3 reads CASSRTSQGVHSPLHF. CDR3 sequence (DNA): TGTGCCAGCAGTCGAACGAGTCAGGGCGTGCATTCACCCCTCCACTTT.

This rearrangement joins TRBV12-5 to TRBJ1-2, with D hard to call. Germline V CDR1 and CDR2: LGHNT, FRNRAP. This CDR3 region has 12 residues. V shed 5 bases and J shed 5 bases, with 9 bases lying between them. The CDR3 nucleotides read TGTGCTAGTGGTACGGACGGATATGGCTACACCTTC. Translation: CASGTDGYGYTF.